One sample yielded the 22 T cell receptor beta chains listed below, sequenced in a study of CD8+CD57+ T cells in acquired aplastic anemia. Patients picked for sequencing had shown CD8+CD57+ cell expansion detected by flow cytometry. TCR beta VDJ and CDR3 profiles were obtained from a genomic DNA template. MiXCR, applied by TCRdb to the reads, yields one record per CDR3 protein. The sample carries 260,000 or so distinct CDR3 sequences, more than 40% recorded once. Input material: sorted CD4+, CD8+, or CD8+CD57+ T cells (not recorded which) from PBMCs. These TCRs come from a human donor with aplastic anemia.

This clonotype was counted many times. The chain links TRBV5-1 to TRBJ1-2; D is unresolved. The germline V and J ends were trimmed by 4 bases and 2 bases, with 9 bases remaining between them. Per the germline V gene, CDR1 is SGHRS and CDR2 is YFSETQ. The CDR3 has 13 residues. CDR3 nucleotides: TGCGCCAGCAGCCCGACCGAGAACTATGGCTACACCTTC. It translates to CASSPTENYGYTF.

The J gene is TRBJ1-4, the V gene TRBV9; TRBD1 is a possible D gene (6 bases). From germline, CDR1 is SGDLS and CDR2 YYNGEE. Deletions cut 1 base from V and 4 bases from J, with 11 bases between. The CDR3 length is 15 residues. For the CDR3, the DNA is TGTGCCAGCAGCGTAATCGGGGACAATAATGAAAAACTGTTTTTT. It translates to CASSVIGDNNEKLFF.

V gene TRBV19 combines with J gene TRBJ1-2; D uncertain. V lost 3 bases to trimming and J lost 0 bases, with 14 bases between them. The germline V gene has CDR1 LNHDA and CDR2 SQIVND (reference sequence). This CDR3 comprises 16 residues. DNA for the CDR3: TGTGCCAGTAGTATTCTCGGTTATGCTTCTAACTATGGCTACACCTTC. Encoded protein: CASSILGYASNYGYTF.

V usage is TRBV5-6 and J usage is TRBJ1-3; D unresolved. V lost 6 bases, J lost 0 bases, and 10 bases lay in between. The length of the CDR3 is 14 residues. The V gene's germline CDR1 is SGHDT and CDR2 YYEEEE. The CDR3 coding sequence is TGTGCCAGCACCTTTCAGTTCTCTGGAAACACCATATATTTT. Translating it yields CASTFQFSGNTIYF.

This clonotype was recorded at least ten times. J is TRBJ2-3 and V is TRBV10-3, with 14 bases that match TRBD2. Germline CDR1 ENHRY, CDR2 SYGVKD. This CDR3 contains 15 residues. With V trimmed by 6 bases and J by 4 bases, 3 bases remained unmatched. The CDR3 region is CAISPTSGGADTQYF. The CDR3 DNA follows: TGTGCCATCAGCCCGACTAGCGGGGGGGCAGATACGCAGTATTTT.

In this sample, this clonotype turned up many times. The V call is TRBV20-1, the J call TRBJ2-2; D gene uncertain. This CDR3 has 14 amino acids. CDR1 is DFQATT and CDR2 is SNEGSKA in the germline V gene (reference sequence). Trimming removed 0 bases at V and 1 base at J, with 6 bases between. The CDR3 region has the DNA TGCAGTGCTAGAGACCCCATGAACACCGGGGAGCTGTTTTTT. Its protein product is CSARDPMNTGELFF.

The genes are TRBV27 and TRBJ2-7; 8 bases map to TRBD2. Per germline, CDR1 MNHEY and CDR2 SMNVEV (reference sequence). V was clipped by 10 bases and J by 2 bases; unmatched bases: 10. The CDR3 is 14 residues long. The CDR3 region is CATRGGTGTYEQYF. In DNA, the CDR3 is TGTGCCACCCGGGGGGGGACCGGAACCTACGAGCAGTACTTC.

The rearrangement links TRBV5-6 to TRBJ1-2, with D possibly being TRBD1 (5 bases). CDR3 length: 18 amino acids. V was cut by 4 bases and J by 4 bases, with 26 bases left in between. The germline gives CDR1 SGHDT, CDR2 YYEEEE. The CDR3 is CASSQVSIQGVVFYGYTF. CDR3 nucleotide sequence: TGTGCCAGCAGCCAAGTCTCGATTCAGGGTGTGGTTTTCTATGGCTACACCTTC.

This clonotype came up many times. The CDR3 DNA reads as TGTGCCAGCAGTGAACAGGCTCAGCGGGGGAGCACAGATACGCAGTATTTT. The encoded protein is CASSEQAQRGSTDTQYF. The chain carries TRBV6-4 and TRBJ2-3, with 8 nucleotides matching TRBD2. Germline V gives CDR1 MRHNA, CDR2 SNTAGT. CDR3 length: 17 residues. After removal of 3 bases from V and 0 bases from J, the junction contained 8 bases not matched to a gene.

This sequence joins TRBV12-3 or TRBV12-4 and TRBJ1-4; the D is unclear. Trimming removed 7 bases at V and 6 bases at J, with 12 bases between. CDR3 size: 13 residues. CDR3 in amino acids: CASTGILDEKLFF. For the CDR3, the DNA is TGTGCCAGCACTGGGATCCTGGATGAAAAACTGTTTTTT.

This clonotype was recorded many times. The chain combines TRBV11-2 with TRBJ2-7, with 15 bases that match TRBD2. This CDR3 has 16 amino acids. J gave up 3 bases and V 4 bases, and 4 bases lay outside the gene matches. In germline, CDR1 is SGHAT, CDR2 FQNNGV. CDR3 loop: CASSSRTSGGDYEQYF. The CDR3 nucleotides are TGTGCCAGCAGCTCGCGGACTAGCGGGGGGGACTACGAGCAGTACTTC.

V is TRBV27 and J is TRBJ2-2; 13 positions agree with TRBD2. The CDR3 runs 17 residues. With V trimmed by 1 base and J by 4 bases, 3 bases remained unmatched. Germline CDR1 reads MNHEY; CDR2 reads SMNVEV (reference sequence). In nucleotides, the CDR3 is TGTGCCAGCAGTTTATGGGGGACTAGCGGGATCACCGGGGAGCTGTTTTTT. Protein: CASSLWGTSGITGELFF.

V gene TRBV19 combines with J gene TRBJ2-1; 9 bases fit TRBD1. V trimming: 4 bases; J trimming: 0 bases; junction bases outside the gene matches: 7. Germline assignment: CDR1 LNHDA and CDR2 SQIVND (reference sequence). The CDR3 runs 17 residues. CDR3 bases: TGTGCCAGTAGTACAGGACAGGGGACGAGCTCCTACAATGAGCAGTTCTTC. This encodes CASSTGQGTSSYNEQFF.

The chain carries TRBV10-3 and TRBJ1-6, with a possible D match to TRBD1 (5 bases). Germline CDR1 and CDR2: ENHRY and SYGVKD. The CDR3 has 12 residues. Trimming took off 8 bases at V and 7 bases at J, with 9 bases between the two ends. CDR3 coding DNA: TGTGCCATCGCGGGACCCAATTCACCCCTCCACTTT. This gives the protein CAIAGPNSPLHF.

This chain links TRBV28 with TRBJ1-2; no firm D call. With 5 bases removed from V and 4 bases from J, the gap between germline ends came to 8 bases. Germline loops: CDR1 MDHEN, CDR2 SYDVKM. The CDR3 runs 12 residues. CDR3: CASSRTAYGYTF. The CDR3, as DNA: TGTGCCAGCAGTCGGACGGCCTATGGCTACACCTTC.

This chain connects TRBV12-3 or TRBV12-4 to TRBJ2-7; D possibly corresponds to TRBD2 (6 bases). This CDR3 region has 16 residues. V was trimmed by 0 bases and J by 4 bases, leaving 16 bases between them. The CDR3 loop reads CASSLALLPGEYEQYF. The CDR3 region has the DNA TGTGCCAGCAGTTTAGCCCTTCTCCCGGGGGAGTACGAGCAGTACTTC.

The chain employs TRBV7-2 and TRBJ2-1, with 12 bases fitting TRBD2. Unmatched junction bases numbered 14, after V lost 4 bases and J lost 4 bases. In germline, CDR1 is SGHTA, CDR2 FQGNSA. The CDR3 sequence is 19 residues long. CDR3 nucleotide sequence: TGTGCCAGCAGCTCCCCAGAGAGAGAGACTAGCGGGGGTTACAATGAGCAGTTCTTC. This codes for CASSSPERETSGGYNEQFF.

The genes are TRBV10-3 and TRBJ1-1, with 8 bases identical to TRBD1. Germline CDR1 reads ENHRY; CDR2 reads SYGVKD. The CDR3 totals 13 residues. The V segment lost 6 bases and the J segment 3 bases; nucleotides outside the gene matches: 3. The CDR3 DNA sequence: TGTGCCATCAGACAGGGGGTCGACACTGAAGCTTTCTTT. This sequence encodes CAIRQGVDTEAFF.

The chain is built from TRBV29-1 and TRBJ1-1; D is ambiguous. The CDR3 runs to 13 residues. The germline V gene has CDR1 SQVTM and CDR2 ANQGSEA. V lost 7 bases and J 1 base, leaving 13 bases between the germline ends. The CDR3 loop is CSARTEGNTEAFF. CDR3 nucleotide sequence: TGCAGCGCTCGGACGGAGGGGAACACTGAAGCTTTCTTT. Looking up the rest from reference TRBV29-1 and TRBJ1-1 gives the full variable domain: SAVISQKPSRDICQRGTSLTIQCQVDSQVTMMFWYRQQPGQSLTLIATANQGSEATYESGFVIDKFPISRPNLTFSTLTVSNMSPEDSSIYLCSARTEGNTEAFFGQGTRLTVV.

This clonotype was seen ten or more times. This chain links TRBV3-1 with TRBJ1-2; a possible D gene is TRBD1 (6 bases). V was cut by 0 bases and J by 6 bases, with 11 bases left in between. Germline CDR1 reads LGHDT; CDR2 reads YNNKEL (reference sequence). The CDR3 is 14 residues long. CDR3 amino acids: CASSQDLQGDGYTF. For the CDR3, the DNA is TGTGCCAGCAGCCAAGATTTACAGGGTGATGGCTACACCTTC.

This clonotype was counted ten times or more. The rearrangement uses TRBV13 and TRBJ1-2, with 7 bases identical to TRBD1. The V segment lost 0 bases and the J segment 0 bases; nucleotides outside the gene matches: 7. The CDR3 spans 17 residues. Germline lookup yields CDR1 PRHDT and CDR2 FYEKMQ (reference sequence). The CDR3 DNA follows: TGTGCCAGCAGCTTAGGTGGCAGGGGGGTGGCTAACTATGGCTACACCTTC. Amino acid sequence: CASSLGGRGVANYGYTF.

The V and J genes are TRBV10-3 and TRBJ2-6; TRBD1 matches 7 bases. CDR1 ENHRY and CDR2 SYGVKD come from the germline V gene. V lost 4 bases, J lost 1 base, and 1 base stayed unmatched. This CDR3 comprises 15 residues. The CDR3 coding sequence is TGTGCCATCAGTGGGGGACAGTCTGGGGCCAACGTCCTGACTTTC. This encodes CAISGGQSGANVLTF.